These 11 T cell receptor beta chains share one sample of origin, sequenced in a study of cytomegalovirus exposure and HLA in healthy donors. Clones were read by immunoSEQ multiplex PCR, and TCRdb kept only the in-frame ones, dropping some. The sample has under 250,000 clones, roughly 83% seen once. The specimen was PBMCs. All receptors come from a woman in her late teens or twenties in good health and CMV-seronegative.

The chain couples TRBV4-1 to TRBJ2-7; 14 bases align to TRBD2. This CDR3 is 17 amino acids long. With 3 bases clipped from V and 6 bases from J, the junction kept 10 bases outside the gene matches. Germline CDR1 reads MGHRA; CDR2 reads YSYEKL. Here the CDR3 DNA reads TGCGCCAGCAGCCACCCCCCCGGGGGACTAGCGGGAGTCGAGCAGTACTTC. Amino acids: CASSHPPGGLAGVEQYF.

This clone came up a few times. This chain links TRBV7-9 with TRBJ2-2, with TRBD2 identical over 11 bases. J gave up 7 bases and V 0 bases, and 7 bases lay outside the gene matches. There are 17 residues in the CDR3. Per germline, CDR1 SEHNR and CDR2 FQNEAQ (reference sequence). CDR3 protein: CASSLALAGGNDGELFF. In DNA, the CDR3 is TGTGCCAGCAGCTTAGCTCTAGCGGGAGGTAACGACGGGGAGCTGTTTTTT.

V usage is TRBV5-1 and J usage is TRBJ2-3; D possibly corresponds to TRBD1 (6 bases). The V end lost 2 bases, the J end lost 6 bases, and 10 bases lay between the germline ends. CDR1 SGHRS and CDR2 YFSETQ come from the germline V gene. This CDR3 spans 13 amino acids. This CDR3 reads CASSLQGGDTQYF. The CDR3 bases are TGCGCCAGCAGCTTACAGGGCGGGGATACGCAGTATTTT.

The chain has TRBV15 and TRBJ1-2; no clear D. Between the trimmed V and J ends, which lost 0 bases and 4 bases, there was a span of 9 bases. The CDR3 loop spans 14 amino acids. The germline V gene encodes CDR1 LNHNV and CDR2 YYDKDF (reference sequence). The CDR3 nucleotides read TGTGCCACCAGCAGAGAGTACACCGCCTATGGCTACACCTTC. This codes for CATSREYTAYGYTF.

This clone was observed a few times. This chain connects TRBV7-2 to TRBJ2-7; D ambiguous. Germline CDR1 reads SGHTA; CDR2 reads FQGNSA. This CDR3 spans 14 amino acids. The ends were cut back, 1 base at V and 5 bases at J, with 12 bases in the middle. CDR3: CASSLVALTDEQYF. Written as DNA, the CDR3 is TGTGCCAGCAGCTTAGTAGCCCTCACGGACGAGCAGTACTTC.

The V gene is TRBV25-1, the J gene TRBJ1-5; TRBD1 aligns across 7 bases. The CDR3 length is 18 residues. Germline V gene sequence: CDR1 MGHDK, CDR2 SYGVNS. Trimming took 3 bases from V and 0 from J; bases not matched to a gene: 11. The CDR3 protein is CASSDVWDREYSNQPQHF. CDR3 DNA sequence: TGTGCCAGCAGTGATGTTTGGGACAGAGAATATAGCAATCAGCCCCAGCATTTT. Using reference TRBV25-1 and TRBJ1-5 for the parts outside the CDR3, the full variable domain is EADIYQTPRYLVIGTGKKITLECSQTMGHDKMYWYQQDPGMELHLIHYSYGVNSTEKGDLSSESTVSRIRTEHFPLTLESARPSHTSQYLCASSDVWDREYSNQPQHFGDGTRLSIL.

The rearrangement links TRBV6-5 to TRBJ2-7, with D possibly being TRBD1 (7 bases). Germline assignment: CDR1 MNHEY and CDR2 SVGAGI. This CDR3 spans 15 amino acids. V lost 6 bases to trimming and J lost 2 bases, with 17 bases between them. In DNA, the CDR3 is TGTGCCAGCAGCAAGACAGGGTGGGGGGCCTACGAGCAGTACTTC. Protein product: CASSKTGWGAYEQYF.

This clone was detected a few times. The CDR3 DNA follows: TGTGCCACCTCGGGCTCTGGAAACACCATATATTTT. Its protein is CATSGSGNTIYF. V gene TRBV25-1 combines with J gene TRBJ1-3; D ambiguous. Germline loops: CDR1 MGHDK, CDR2 SYGVNS. The CDR3 covers 12 residues. V lost 10 bases and J lost 0, with 7 bases in between.

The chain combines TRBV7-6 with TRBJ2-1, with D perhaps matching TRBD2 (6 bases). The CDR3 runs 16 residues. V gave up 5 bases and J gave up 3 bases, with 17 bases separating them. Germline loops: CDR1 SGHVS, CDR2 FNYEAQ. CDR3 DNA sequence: TGTGCCAGCAGCCGTGACGGACTGGGAGGCTACAATGAGCAGTTCTTC. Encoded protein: CASSRDGLGGYNEQFF. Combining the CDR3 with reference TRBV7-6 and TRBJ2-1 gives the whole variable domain GAGVSQSPRYKVTKRGQDVALRCDPISGHVSLYWYRQALGQGPEFLTYFNYEAQQDKSGLPNDRFSAERPEGSISTLTIQRTEQRDSAMYRCASSRDGLGGYNEQFFGPGTRLTVL.

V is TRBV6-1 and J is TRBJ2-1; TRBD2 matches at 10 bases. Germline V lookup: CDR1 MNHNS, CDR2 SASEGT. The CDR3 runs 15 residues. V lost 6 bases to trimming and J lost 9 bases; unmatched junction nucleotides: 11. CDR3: CASRGTSASLSEQFF. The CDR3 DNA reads TGTGCCAGCAGAGGGACTAGCGCTAGTTTGAGTGAGCAGTTCTTC.

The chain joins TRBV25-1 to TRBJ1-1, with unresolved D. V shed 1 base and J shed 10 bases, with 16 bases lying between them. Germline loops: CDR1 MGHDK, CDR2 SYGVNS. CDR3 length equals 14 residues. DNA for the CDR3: TGTGCCAGCAGTGAATCAGGAGGATCCCTTCCAGCTTTCTTT. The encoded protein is CASSESGGSLPAFF.